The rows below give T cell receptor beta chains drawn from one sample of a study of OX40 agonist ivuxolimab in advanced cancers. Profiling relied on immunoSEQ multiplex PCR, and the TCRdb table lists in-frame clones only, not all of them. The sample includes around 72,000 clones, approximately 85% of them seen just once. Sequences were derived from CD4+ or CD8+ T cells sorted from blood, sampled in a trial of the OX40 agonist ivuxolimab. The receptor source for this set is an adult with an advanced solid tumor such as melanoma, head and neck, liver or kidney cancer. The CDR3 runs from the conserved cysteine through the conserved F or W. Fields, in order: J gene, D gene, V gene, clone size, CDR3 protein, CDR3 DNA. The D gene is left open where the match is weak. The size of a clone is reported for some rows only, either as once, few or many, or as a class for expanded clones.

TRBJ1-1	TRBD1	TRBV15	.	CATSRDNRGTEAFF	TGTGCCACCAGCAGAGATAACAGGGGTACTGAAGCTTTCTTT
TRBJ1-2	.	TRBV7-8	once	CASSLTLGTVDGYTF	TGTGCCAGCAGCTTAACCCTCGGGACCGTCGATGGCTACACCTTC
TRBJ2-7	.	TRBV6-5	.	CASSELSEQYF	TGTGCCAGCAGTGAATTGTCCGAGCAGTACTTC
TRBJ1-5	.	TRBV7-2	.	CASSRDGSYQPQHF	TGTGCCAGCAGCCGTGACGGGTCCTATCAGCCCCAGCATTTT
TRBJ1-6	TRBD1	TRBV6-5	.	CASSYHAGQGNSPLHF	TGTGCCAGCAGTTACCATGCGGGACAGGGAAATTCACCCCTCCACTTT
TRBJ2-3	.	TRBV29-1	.	CSVLQGAGTDTQYF	TGCAGCGTATTACAGGGTGCTGGCACAGATACGCAGTATTTT
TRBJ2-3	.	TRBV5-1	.	CASSLAPGEPDTQYF	TGCGCCAGCAGCTTGGCCCCGGGAGAGCCAGATACGCAGTATTTT
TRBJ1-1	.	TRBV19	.	CASSMGAGRNEAFF	TGTGCCAGTAGTATGGGGGCGGGGCGAAATGAAGCTTTCTTT
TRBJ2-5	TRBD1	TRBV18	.	CASSPPGQQETQYF	TGTGCCAGCTCACCTCCGGGACAGCAAGAGACCCAGTACTTC
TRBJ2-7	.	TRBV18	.	CASSPPFEEGHYEQYF	TGTGCCAGCTCACCACCGTTCGAAGAGGGGCACTACGAGCAGTACTTC
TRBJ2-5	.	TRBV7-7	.	CASSRYPGETQYF	TGTGCCAGCAGCCGGTACCCGGGGGAGACCCAGTACTTC
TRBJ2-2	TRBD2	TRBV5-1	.	CASSRLAGVGGELFF	TGCGCCAGCAGTCGTCTAGCGGGAGTCGGCGGGGAGCTGTTTTTT
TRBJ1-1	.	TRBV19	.	CASSFRGSTEAFF	TGTGCCAGTAGTTTCAGGGGCTCCACTGAAGCTTTCTTT
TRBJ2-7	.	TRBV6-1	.	CATSNRPPVQLEQYF	TGTGCCACCTCAAACAGGCCCCCGGTGCAGTTGGAGCAGTACTTC
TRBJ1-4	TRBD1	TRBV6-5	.	CASSLRQGVLEKLFF	TGTGCCAGCAGTCTCCGACAGGGAGTATTGGAAAAACTGTTTTTT
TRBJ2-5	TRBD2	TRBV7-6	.	CASSLGAGGWKETQYF	TGTGCCAGCAGCTTAGGGGCGGGGGGCTGGAAGGAGACCCAGTACTTC
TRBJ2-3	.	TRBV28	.	CASSALRGIGTDTQYF	TGTGCCAGCAGTGCCTTACGGGGAATCGGGACAGATACGCAGTATTTT
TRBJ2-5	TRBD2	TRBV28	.	CASKFGGSKTQTQYF	TGTGCCAGCAAATTCGGCGGGAGTAAAACGCAGACCCAGTACTTC
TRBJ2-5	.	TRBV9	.	CASSVRARETQYF	TGTGCCAGCAGCGTAAGGGCTAGAGAGACCCAGTACTTC
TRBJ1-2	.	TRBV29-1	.	CSVEVGTLGYTF	TGCAGCGTTGAAGTGGGCACTCTCGGCTACACCTTC
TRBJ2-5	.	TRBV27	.	CASSLSGPRETQYF	TGTGCCAGCAGTTTATCAGGACCGAGAGAGACCCAGTACTTC
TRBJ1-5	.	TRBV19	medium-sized	CASSFGQTSNQPQHF	TGTGCCAGTAGTTTTGGGCAGACGAGCAATCAGCCCCAGCATTTT
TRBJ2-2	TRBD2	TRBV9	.	CASSSGRVDTGELFF	TGTGCCAGCAGCTCCGGGAGGGTCGACACCGGGGAGCTGTTTTTT
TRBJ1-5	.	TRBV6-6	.	CASSLMVPGAQHF	TGTGCCAGCAGTTTGATGGTCCCCGGGGCCCAGCATTTT
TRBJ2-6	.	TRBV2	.	CASSEGRRALGANVLTF	TGTGCCAGCAGTGAAGGGCGGAGGGCTCTGGGGGCCAACGTCCTGACTTTC
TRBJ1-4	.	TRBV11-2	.	CASSSIRETEKLFF	TGTGCCAGCAGCTCCATCAGGGAAACAGAAAAACTGTTTTTT
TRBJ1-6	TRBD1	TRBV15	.	CATSRDRDSSRPLHF	TGTGCCACCAGCAGAGATCGGGACAGTAGTAGACCCCTCCACTTT
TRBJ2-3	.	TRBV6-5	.	CASNPLGESTDTQYF	TGTGCCAGCAACCCATTGGGGGAGAGCACAGATACGCAGTATTTT
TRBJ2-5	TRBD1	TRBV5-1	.	CASSPTGVVETQYF	TGCGCCAGCAGCCCAACAGGGGTGGTAGAGACCCAGTACTTC
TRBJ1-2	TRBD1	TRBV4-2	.	CASSRDRATNYGYTF	TGTGCCAGCAGCCGGGACAGAGCGACTAACTATGGCTACACCTTC
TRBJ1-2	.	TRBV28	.	CASSLTPANYGYTF	TGTGCCAGCAGTTTAACCCCAGCTAACTATGGCTACACCTTC
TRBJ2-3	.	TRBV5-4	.	CASSLFGTDTQYF	TGTGCCAGCAGCTTGTTCGGCACGGATACGCAGTATTTT
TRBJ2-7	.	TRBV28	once	CASSPPAATMSWYF	TGTGCCAGCAGCCCCCCAGCAGCGACGATGAGCTGGTACTTC
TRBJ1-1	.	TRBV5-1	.	CASSHQDGTEAFF	TGCGCCAGCAGCCATCAAGACGGAACTGAAGCTTTCTTT
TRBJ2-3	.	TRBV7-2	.	CASSFNSQPDTQYF	TGTGCCAGCAGCTTCAACAGTCAACCAGATACGCAGTATTTT